One and the same sample provided the 6 T cell receptor beta chains below, sequenced in a study of CD8 T cells in Susac syndrome. The RNA input was roughly 0.45 to 1 ug, and it was reverse transcribed with random hexamers. Via MiXCR, TCRdb re-called the immunoSEQ multiplex PCR reads, giving one row per CDR3 protein. The data contain 95,000 to 150,000 distinct CDR3 sequences, around 94% of them singletons. The specimen sequenced was CD4+ T cells from PBMCs. These receptors all come from a human donor in good health.

The rearrangement uses TRBV9 and TRBJ2-5; 14 bases match TRBD2. V was clipped by 3 bases and J by 5 bases; unmatched bases: 6. CDR1 and CDR2 (germline): SGDLS, YYNGEE. This CDR3 has 16 residues. The CDR3 sequence: CASSAGLAGVGETQYF. CDR3 nucleotides: TGTGCCAGCAGCGCGGGACTAGCGGGAGTTGGGGAGACCCAGTACTTC.

V usage is TRBV18 and J usage is TRBJ2-1; possibly TRBD1 for D (5 bases). Trimming shortened V by 4 bases and J by 4 bases, and 8 bases separated the two germline ends. The CDR3 is 13 residues long. Germline CDR1 KGHSH, CDR2 LQKENI. The CDR3 reads CASSLDTYNEQFF. The CDR3 region has the DNA TGTGCCAGCTCACTGGACACTTACAATGAGCAGTTCTTC.

This chain uses TRBV9 with TRBJ2-5, with D possibly being TRBD2 (5 bases). Trimming pared 4 bases from V and 3 bases from J, leaving 13 bases between. Germline-derived CDR1 and CDR2 are SGDLS and YYNGEE. This CDR3 contains 14 residues. The CDR3 sequence is CASSLGTGKETQYF. The CDR3 DNA reads as TGTGCCAGCAGCCTCGGCACCGGGAAAGAGACCCAGTACTTC.

In regard to this clonotype: The junction does not match germline at one end; this may be a read error. J is TRBJ2-7 and V is TRBV12-3 or TRBV12-4; either TRBD1 or TRBD2 may supply D (5 bases each). This CDR3 comprises 12 residues. The CDR3 loop reads CASSFHSGTVNF. Here the CDR3 DNA reads TGTGCCAGCAGCTTTCATTCGGGGACGGTTAACTTC.

This chain connects TRBV7-2 to TRBJ2-3; 9 bases match TRBD2. CDR1 and CDR2 (germline): SGHTA, FQGNSA. The ends lost 5 bases at V and 9 bases at J; junction bases unmatched: 6. CDR3 length: 13 residues. The DNA for the CDR3 is TGTGCCAGCAGCCCCCTAGCGGGACCCACGCAGTATTTT. Residues: CASSPLAGPTQYF. Based on the CDR3 plus reference TRBV7-2 and TRBJ2-3, the full variable domain is GAGVSQSPSNKVTEKGKDVELRCDPISGHTALYWYRQSLGQGLEFLIYFQGNSAPDKSGLPSDRFSAERTGGSVSTLTIQRTQQEDSAVYLCASSPLAGPTQYFGPGTRLTVL.

J is TRBJ1-2 and V is TRBV7-2; 7 positions match TRBD1. With V trimmed by 3 bases and J by 8 bases, 6 bases remained unmatched. Looked up from germline, CDR1 is SGHTA and CDR2 is FQGNSA. The CDR3 spans 13 residues. The CDR3 sequence: CASSFIQDRGYTF. The CDR3 nucleotides read TGTGCCAGCAGCTTCATTCAGGACAGGGGCTACACCTTC. Supplemented by reference TRBV7-2 and TRBJ1-2, the full variable domain reads GAGVSQSPSNKVTEKGKDVELRCDPISGHTALYWYRQSLGQGLEFLIYFQGNSAPDKSGLPSDRFSAERTGGSVSTLTIQRTQQEDSAVYLCASSFIQDRGYTFGSGTRLTVV.